Listed below are T cell receptor beta chains from one sample, sequenced in a study of cytomegalovirus exposure and HLA in healthy donors. Profiled with immunoSEQ multiplex PCR; TCRdb holds only in-frame clones, not every one. The sample holds about 160,000 clones. Sequencing was performed on PBMCs. The origin of the receptors is an older woman in good health and CMV-seronegative. The conserved cysteine and the conserved F or W are not part of the CDR3 here. The order of the fields is V gene, CDR3 protein.

TRBV7-8,ASSVGRGYSYEQY
TRBV7-9,ASTSRDEQY
TRBV2,ASNAEGRSYEQY
TRBV19,ASSIWGGNQPQH
TRBV18,ASSPRDRGSEQY
TRBV11-2,ASSTRGMGNEQF
TRBV7-2,ASSLLAGGTGELF
TRBV19,ASSIGDTGNTIY
TRBV7-3,ASSLMGLLQGSTDTQY
TRBV19,ASTETANYGYT
TRBV7-9,ASSLWETEKLF
TRBV7-3,ASSPGGGENIQY
TRBV7-3,ASTLSGNTGELF
TRBV19,ASSIRPREKLF
TRBV9,ASSAPGTGGFNEQF
TRBV15,ATSGQGMSYEQY